What follows is one TCR beta chain and its context. In the original analysis: Counts of nucleated cells, estimated from reference gene primer amplification, were obtained. This table comes from immunoSEQ multiplex PCR, and its TCRdb copy is limited to in-frame clones, with some not included. V and J calls and clone size are copied from that table; D and trimming were computed from the DNA. Of 270,000 or so clones in the sample, less than 85% were seen once. V dropped 5 bases and J dropped 6 bases, with 13 bases sitting between them. The CDR3 loop spans 13 amino acids. The source of the sample is a study of blood T cell repertoires in COVID-19. For the study at large: T cells, B-cell-depleted T cells, or PBMCs provided the cDNA or gDNA that served as material.

What was sequenced was peripheral blood. This chain links TRBV12-3 or TRBV12-4 with TRBJ1-1, with D tentatively TRBD1 (5 bases). The sequence was obtained from a human donor with COVID-19, enrolled during active disease. The donor label of this sample is uncertain. DNA of the CDR3: TGTGCCAGCAGTCAGACCCAGGGCCCTGAAGCTTTCTTT. This encodes CASSQTQGPEAFF.